The T cell receptor beta chain under discussion was sequenced for a study of STAT5B mutations in CD4+ large granular lymphocyte leukemia. Sequencing was at survey level. Using immunoSEQ multiplex PCR, the repertoire was profiled, and TCRdb retains in-frame clones only, with some absent. The sample contains roughly 30,000 clones, just under 75% of which appear only once. The V end lost 5 bases, the J end lost 1 base, and 7 bases lay between the germline ends. This CDR3 spans 13 amino acids. The germline CDR1 and CDR2 sequences are MGHDK and SYGVNS. A note on this clone: The target antigen is unknown.

The study, taken as a whole, reports: Compared with healthy controls (2/35), patient top clones favored TRBV06 (8/27).

The sequence derives from a human donor in good health. The sequencing input was CD4+ T cells from blood buffy coats. This rearrangement joins TRBV25-1 to TRBJ2-3; D is possibly TRBD2 (5 bases). The CDR3 loop reads CASSSAGTDTQYF. In nucleotides, the CDR3 is TGTGCCAGCAGTTCAGCGGGCACAGATACGCAGTATTTT.